This T cell receptor (beta chain) was sequenced for a study of cytomegalovirus exposure and HLA in healthy donors. About the study: The study's early data release held roughly 90 million unique TCRs from HLA-typed donors. Genetic ancestry analysis placed 81% of the 350 to 500 donors that were genotyped in the Caucasian-associated cluster. Study findings and constraints: Some V segments, including TRBV6-2 and TRBV6-3, were excluded as indistinguishable. What was likely a sequencing artifact was a cluster of highly shared sequence variants.

The PCR used 60 Vbeta and 13 Jbeta primers. Produced via immunoSEQ multiplex PCR; TCRdb's table is partial and in-frame only. The table includes about 190,000 clones, around 78% detected once. Germline V gene data show CDR1 as SGHRS and CDR2 as YFSETQ. The CDR3 length is 15 residues. V was trimmed by 1 base and J by 9 bases, leaving 17 bases between them. With regard to this clone: Its target is not known.

Material: PBMCs. This clonotype was sampled from a woman aged 25-40 years in good health and CMV-seropositive. V gene TRBV5-1 combines with J gene TRBJ2-1; weak D call: TRBD2 (6 bases). In DNA form, the CDR3 reads TGCGCCAGCAGCTTGATAACTTCGGCGGAGGGTGAGCAGTTCTTC. Its protein is CASSLITSAEGEQFF.